A single sample gave rise to the 32 T cell receptor beta chains below, sequenced in a study of T cell repertoires in cytomegalovirus infection. TCRdb reprocessed the reads with MiXCR, giving one entry per CDR3 protein. Among around 100,000 distinct CDR3 sequences, 10% were seen once, and the ten largest hold 31%. No antigens are known for them. Sequencing was performed on PBMCs, sequenced either directly or after in vitro stimulation (not recorded which). All receptors come from a human donor in good health (CMV status not recorded). Some clones in this sample may be carry-over from other donors' samples.

The table lists this clonotype with a count of one. This chain joins TRBV12-3 or TRBV12-4 and TRBJ2-1; D is perhaps TRBD1 (5 bases). The germline V and J ends were trimmed by 7 bases and 8 bases, with 15 bases remaining between them. This CDR3 region has 13 residues. The CDR3 nucleotides are TGTGCCAGCACCGAGCATGGGGCGGATGAGCAGTTCTTC. Amino acids: CASTEHGADEQFF.

Remarks on this clonotype: A read error may explain this, as a much larger clone is one base away. This chain uses TRBV6-2 or TRBV6-3 with TRBJ2-1; 10 bases align to TRBD2. CDR3 length: 15 residues. Germline V lookup: CDR1 MNHEY, CDR2 SVGEGT. The CDR3 loop reads CASSSLAGEVNGQFF. CDR3 nucleotides: TGTGCCAGCAGTTCCCTAGCGGGGGAGGTCAATGGGCAGTTCTTC.

This clonotype was recorded many times. V gene TRBV7-8 combines with J gene TRBJ2-5; 10 nucleotides align to TRBD2. The CDR3 consists of 16 residues. The germline CDR1 and CDR2 sequences are SGHVS and FQNEAQ. V lost 2 bases to trimming and J lost 2 bases; unmatched junction nucleotides: 5. The CDR3 spells CASSLSGLAEQETQYF. CDR3 in DNA: TGTGCCAGCAGCTTATCTGGACTAGCGGAGCAAGAGACCCAGTACTTC. The variable domain in full, completed from reference TRBV7-8 and TRBJ2-5, reads GAGVSQSPRYKVAKRGQDVALRCDPISGHVSLFWYQQALGQGPEFLTYFQNEAQLDKSGLPSDRFFAERPEGSVSTLKIQRTQQEDSAVYLCASSLSGLAEQETQYFGPGTRLLVL.

The genes are TRBV20-1 and TRBJ2-5; D uncertain. CDR1 and CDR2 from the germline V gene are DFQATT and SNEGSKA (reference sequence). The CDR3 runs to 11 residues. Trimming removed 3 bases at V and 2 bases at J, with 4 bases between. The DNA of the CDR3 is TGCAGTGCTAGCACGCAAGAGACCCAGTACTTC. Translating it yields CSASTQETQYF.

This clonotype has a count of ten or more. V is TRBV4-1 and J is TRBJ1-2; D may be TRBD1 (5 bases). The CDR3 spans 14 residues. Looked up from germline, CDR1 is MGHRA and CDR2 is YSYEKL. V gave up 4 bases and J gave up 4 bases, with 13 bases separating them. The DNA of the CDR3 is TGCGCCAGCAGCCCGCCCAGGGTAACCTATGGCTACACCTTC. Translation: CASSPPRVTYGYTF.

This clonotype was observed a few times. Here the CDR3 reads CASSLWLAGSEQFF. CDR3 DNA: TGTGCCAGCAGCTTATGGCTAGCGGGAAGCGAGCAGTTCTTC. The rearrangement links TRBV7-9 to TRBJ2-1, with 9 bases fitting TRBD2. Germline assignment: CDR1 SEHNR and CDR2 FQNEAQ (reference sequence). V shed 2 bases, J shed 10 bases, and the junction held 6 bases outside the gene matches. This CDR3 is 14 amino acids long.

There are many counts of this clonotype. This chain uses TRBV11-2 with TRBJ2-5; 8 bases map to TRBD2. The CDR3 has 15 amino acids. CDR1 and CDR2 (germline): SGHAT, FQNNGV. With 2 bases clipped from V and 5 bases from J, the junction kept 7 bases outside the gene matches. CDR3 nucleotides: TGTGCCAGCAGCTTAATCGGGAGGGCCTTCGAGACCCAGTACTTC. Translating gives CASSLIGRAFETQYF.

This clonotype showed up just a few times. The rearrangement uses TRBV2 and TRBJ2-4, with TRBD2 identical over 11 bases. The germline CDR1 and CDR2 sequences are SNHLY and FYNNEI. The CDR3 is made up of 18 amino acids. The trim removed 6 bases at V and 1 base at J, leaving 11 bases unmatched. In DNA form, the CDR3 reads TGTGCCAGCAGGGCCGGACTAGCGGGTAGGGGGGCCAAAAACATTCAGTACTTC. It is translated as CASRAGLAGRGAKNIQYF.

The V gene is TRBV4-1, the J gene TRBJ1-6; maybe TRBD1 (5 bases). Looked up from germline, CDR1 is MGHRA and CDR2 is YSYEKL. V was shortened by 0 bases and J by 6 bases, with 15 bases between the two germline ends. This CDR3 is 17 amino acids long. This chain's CDR3 is CASSQDPLRGGNSPLHF. The DNA for the CDR3 is TGCGCCAGCAGCCAAGATCCGCTTAGGGGTGGTAATTCACCCCTCCACTTT.

The sample holds many counts of this clonotype. This chain joins TRBV25-1 and TRBJ2-2; possibly TRBD1 for D (6 bases). Germline CDR1 MGHDK, CDR2 SYGVNS. CDR3 size: 13 residues. Deletions cut 6 bases from V and 4 bases from J, with 9 bases between. The CDR3 protein is CASRPTGTGELFF. In nucleotides, the CDR3 is TGTGCCAGCAGGCCGACAGGCACCGGGGAGCTGTTTTTT.

This clonotype was counted many times. This rearrangement joins TRBV7-9 to TRBJ2-5; D is unclear. V gave up 5 bases and J gave up 6 bases, with 7 bases separating them. This CDR3 has 11 amino acids. Germline CDR1 and CDR2: SEHNR and FQNEAQ (reference sequence). CDR3 sequence (DNA): TGTGCCAGCAGCCCCGAGAAGACCCAGTACTTC. The encoded protein is CASSPEKTQYF.

This clonotype was seen repeatedly, ten times or more. The J gene is TRBJ1-6, the V gene TRBV20-1, with 8 bases aligning to TRBD1. CDR1 is DFQATT and CDR2 is SNEGSKA in the germline V gene (reference sequence). There are 16 residues in the CDR3. Germline trimming cut 5 bases from V and 9 bases from J; bases unmatched to any gene: 15. CDR3 region: CSAYGQGSYGSSPLHF. The CDR3 nucleotides read TGCAGTGCTTACGGACAGGGTTCTTATGGAAGTTCACCCCTCCACTTT.

The chain carries TRBV20-1 and TRBJ1-1; 7 positions match TRBD1. Trimming took 7 bases from V and 0 from J; bases not matched to a gene: 11. CDR3 length equals 15 residues. Germline CDR1 reads DFQATT; CDR2 reads SNEGSKA (reference sequence). CDR3 nucleotide sequence: TGCAGTGTCAAGAGGCCAGGGGGTATGAACACTGAAGCTTTCTTT. This translates into CSVKRPGGMNTEAFF.

There are a few counts of this clonotype. This sequence joins TRBV6-2 or TRBV6-3 and TRBJ1-2; D gene unclear. The CDR3 has 15 amino acids. Germline lookup yields CDR1 MNHEY and CDR2 SVGEGT. Trimming shortened V by 2 bases and J by 4 bases, and 14 bases separated the two germline ends. The CDR3 spells CASSYVDGSGYGYTF. The CDR3 bases are TGTGCCAGCAGTTACGTTGATGGGTCGGGCTATGGCTACACCTTC.

This clonotype was recorded a few times. This sequence joins TRBV11-3 and TRBJ2-1, with 9 bases fitting TRBD2. Trimming took 5 bases from V and 7 from J; bases not matched to a gene: 6. Per germline, CDR1 SGHNT and CDR2 YENEEA. The CDR3 has 14 amino acids. The CDR3 nucleotides read TGTGCCAGCAGCCCTGGGACTAGCCAGAATGAGCAGTTCTTC. As protein: CASSPGTSQNEQFF.

As concerns this clonotype: Lacking the conserved final phenylalanine or tryptophan, this CDR3 likely reflects a read error. No DNA is shown, since the ends of the CDR3 on it are uncertain; the CDR3 is the one TCRdb lists. This chain connects TRBV7-6 to TRBJ2-1; the table's D call, TRBD1, was not checked against the DNA. Per the germline V gene, CDR1 is SGHVS and CDR2 is FNYEAQ. The CDR3 length is 20 residues, termini included. CDR3 loop: CASSGARGQGGVNSYNEQFC.

This clonotype was observed a handful of times. The V call is TRBV20-1, the J call TRBJ2-1, with D possibly TRBD1 on 6 matching bases. The CDR3 length is 11 residues. The germline gives CDR1 DFQATT, CDR2 SNEGSKA (reference sequence). V lost 3 bases to trimming and J lost 12 bases, with 12 bases between them. The CDR3 here is CSASDQGTQFF. DNA of the CDR3: TGCAGTGCTAGTGATCAGGGGACGCAGTTCTTC.

This clonotype was observed a few times. V and J are TRBV29-1 and TRBJ2-7, with D tentatively TRBD1 or TRBD2 (5 bases each). This CDR3 has 15 residues. V lost 0 bases and J lost 3, with 15 bases in between. The germline gives CDR1 SQVTM, CDR2 ANQGSEA. This CDR3 reads CSVEDHRDGHYEQYF. In DNA, the CDR3 is TGCAGCGTTGAAGACCACCGGGACGGTCACTACGAGCAGTACTTC.

This clonotype has ten or more counts. The chain recombines TRBV7-2 with TRBJ1-1; D ambiguous. The germline gives CDR1 SGHTA, CDR2 FQGNSA. V dropped 1 base and J dropped 1 base, with 4 bases sitting between them. This CDR3 contains 13 residues. In nucleotides, the CDR3 is TGTGCCAGCAGCTTAGTTTGGAACACTGAAGCTTTCTTT. Its translation: CASSLVWNTEAFF.

This clonotype was counted at least ten times. CDR3 nucleotides: TGCGCCAGCAGCTTTGCGACCTGGAGCACAGATACGCAGTATTTT. Protein product: CASSFATWSTDTQYF. This chain joins TRBV5-1 and TRBJ2-3; the D is unclear. This CDR3 is 15 amino acids long. Trimming removed 2 bases at V and 0 bases at J, with 10 bases between. Germline assignment: CDR1 SGHRS and CDR2 YFSETQ.

The J gene is TRBJ2-1, the V gene TRBV28; a weak D match, TRBD1 (6 bases). CDR3 length equals 14 residues. Trimming removed 6 bases from V and 5 bases from J, with 14 bases in between. Germline CDR1 is MDHEN and CDR2 is SYDVKM. The CDR3: CASRRVGTNNEQFF. The CDR3 DNA is TGTGCCAGCAGAAGGGTCGGGACAAACAATGAGCAGTTCTTC.

V gene TRBV4-1 combines with J gene TRBJ2-3; perhaps TRBD2 as D (5 bases). V was cut by 1 base and J by 0 bases, with 11 bases left in between. Germline values: CDR1 MGHRA, CDR2 YSYEKL. The CDR3 loop spans 16 amino acids. CDR3 DNA sequence: TGCGCCAGCAGCCAAGGAGGGCGGGCTAGCACAGATACGCAGTATTTT. Residues: CASSQGGRASTDTQYF.

Here the CDR3 DNA reads TGTGCCAGCAGTCACAGGGCAAGTAATGAAAAACTGTTTTTT. Amino acid sequence: CASSHRASNEKLFF. The genes are TRBV7-6 and TRBJ1-4; possibly TRBD1 for D (6 bases). V was shortened by 6 bases and J by 4 bases, with 12 bases between the two germline ends. The CDR3 is 14 residues long. Looked up from germline, CDR1 is SGHVS and CDR2 is FNYEAQ.

This clonotype was observed at least ten times. The chain recombines TRBV12-3 or TRBV12-4 with TRBJ2-1, with 7 bases that match TRBD2. V was clipped by 3 bases and J by 3 bases; unmatched bases: 2. The CDR3 extends over 14 amino acids. The CDR3 DNA is TGTGCCAGCAGTTTTCTAGCGGACTACAATGAGCAGTTCTTC. This sequence encodes CASSFLADYNEQFF.

In this sample, this clonotype turned up many times. The rearrangement joins TRBV4-1 to TRBJ2-1, with 14 bases fitting TRBD2. V lost 5 bases and J lost 4; bases outside the gene matches: 13. Germline loops: CDR1 MGHRA, CDR2 YSYEKL. The CDR3 runs to 19 residues. Here the CDR3 DNA reads TGCGCCAGCAGCTACGGGACTAGCGGGAGTAATCCCATATACAATGAGCAGTTCTTC. Encoded protein: CASSYGTSGSNPIYNEQFF.

The V call is TRBV4-2, the J call TRBJ2-2, with 10 bases matching TRBD2. CDR3 length equals 18 residues. Germline V gives CDR1 LGHNA, CDR2 YNFKEQ. The V gene end was trimmed by 0 bases and the J gene end by 8 bases; junction bases not matched to a gene: 12. CDR3 region: CASSQDRSLAGVRGELFF. DNA for the CDR3: TGTGCCAGCAGCCAAGATCGTAGCCTAGCGGGAGTAAGAGGGGAGCTGTTTTTT.

Ten or more counts support this clonotype. The rearrangement joins TRBV7-2 to TRBJ1-4, with 9 bases identical to TRBD1. The J segment lost 5 bases and the V segment lost 1 base, leaving 5 bases of the junction unmatched. Per the germline V gene, CDR1 is SGHTA and CDR2 is FQGNSA. CDR3 size: 16 residues. CDR3 amino acids: CASSLGPTGGNEKLFF. For the CDR3, the DNA is TGTGCCAGCAGCTTAGGGCCCACAGGGGGCAATGAAAAACTGTTTTTT.

There are a few counts of this clonotype. This sequence joins TRBV15 and TRBJ1-2; 10 bases match TRBD1. Germline V gives CDR1 LNHNV, CDR2 YYDKDF (reference sequence). The CDR3 sequence is 16 residues long. Germline trimming cut 0 bases from V and 7 bases from J; bases unmatched to any gene: 8. The CDR3 sequence is CATSRDMDRGSSGYTF. In DNA, the CDR3 is TGTGCCACCAGCAGAGATATGGACAGGGGGTCGAGTGGCTACACCTTC. The complete variable domain, with remaining parts taken from reference TRBV15 and TRBJ1-2, reads DAMVIQNPRYQVTQFGKPVTLSCSQTLNHNVMYWYQQKSSQAPKLLFHYYDKDFNNEADTPDNFQSRRPNTSFCFLDIRSPGLGDTAMYLCATSRDMDRGSSGYTFGSGTRLTVV.

Ten or more counts support this clonotype. The chain uses TRBV12-3 or TRBV12-4 and TRBJ1-1, with 7 bases fitting TRBD1. V shed 4 bases, J shed 4 bases, and the junction held 12 bases outside the gene matches. The CDR3 contains 16 residues. The CDR3 spells CASSYRGGRWATEAFF. CDR3 DNA sequence: TGTGCCAGCAGTTACAGGGGCGGTAGGTGGGCCACTGAAGCTTTCTTT.

The chain uses TRBV24-1 and TRBJ2-1; 11 bases align to TRBD2. Trimming removed 4 bases from V and 6 bases from J; junction bases left unmatched: 7. CDR3 length: 16 residues. The germline V gene has CDR1 KGHDR and CDR2 SFDVKD. The CDR3 reads CATSDMTSGKTNEQFF. The CDR3 nucleotides read TGTGCCACCAGTGACATGACTAGCGGGAAGACCAATGAGCAGTTCTTC.

The J gene is TRBJ2-5, the V gene TRBV20-1; tentatively, D is TRBD1 (5 bases). The germline CDR1 and CDR2 sequences are DFQATT and SNEGSKA (reference sequence). The CDR3 extends over 14 amino acids. Trimming took 3 bases from V and 5 from J, leaving 16 bases between them. Here the CDR3 reads CSASPYTGWETQYF. CDR3 sequence (DNA): TGCAGTGCTAGCCCCTACACAGGATGGGAGACCCAGTACTTC.

The rearrangement joins TRBV4-3 to TRBJ2-1; D not certain. The germline V gene has CDR1 LGHNA and CDR2 YSLEER. The CDR3 length is 14 residues. The V gene lost 0 bases and the J gene lost 8 bases, with 11 bases spanning the gap. In DNA form, the CDR3 reads TGCGCCAGCAGCCAAGATCCACAGCGTGATGAGCAGTTCTTC. Translation gives CASSQDPQRDEQFF.